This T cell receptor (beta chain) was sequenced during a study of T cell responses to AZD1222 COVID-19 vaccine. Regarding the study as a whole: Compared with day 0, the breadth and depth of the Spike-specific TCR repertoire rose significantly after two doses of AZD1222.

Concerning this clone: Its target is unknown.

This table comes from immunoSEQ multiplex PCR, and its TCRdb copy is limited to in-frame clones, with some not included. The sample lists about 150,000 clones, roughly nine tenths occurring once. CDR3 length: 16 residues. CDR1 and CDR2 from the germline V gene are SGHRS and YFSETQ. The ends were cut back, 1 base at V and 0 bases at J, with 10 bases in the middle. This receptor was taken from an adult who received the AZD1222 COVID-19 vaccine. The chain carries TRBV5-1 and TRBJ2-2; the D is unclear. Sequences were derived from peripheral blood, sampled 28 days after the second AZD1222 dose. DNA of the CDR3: TGCGCCAGCAGCTTGTCTCCAGACTCGAACACCGGGGAGCTGTTTTTT. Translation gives CASSLSPDSNTGELFF.